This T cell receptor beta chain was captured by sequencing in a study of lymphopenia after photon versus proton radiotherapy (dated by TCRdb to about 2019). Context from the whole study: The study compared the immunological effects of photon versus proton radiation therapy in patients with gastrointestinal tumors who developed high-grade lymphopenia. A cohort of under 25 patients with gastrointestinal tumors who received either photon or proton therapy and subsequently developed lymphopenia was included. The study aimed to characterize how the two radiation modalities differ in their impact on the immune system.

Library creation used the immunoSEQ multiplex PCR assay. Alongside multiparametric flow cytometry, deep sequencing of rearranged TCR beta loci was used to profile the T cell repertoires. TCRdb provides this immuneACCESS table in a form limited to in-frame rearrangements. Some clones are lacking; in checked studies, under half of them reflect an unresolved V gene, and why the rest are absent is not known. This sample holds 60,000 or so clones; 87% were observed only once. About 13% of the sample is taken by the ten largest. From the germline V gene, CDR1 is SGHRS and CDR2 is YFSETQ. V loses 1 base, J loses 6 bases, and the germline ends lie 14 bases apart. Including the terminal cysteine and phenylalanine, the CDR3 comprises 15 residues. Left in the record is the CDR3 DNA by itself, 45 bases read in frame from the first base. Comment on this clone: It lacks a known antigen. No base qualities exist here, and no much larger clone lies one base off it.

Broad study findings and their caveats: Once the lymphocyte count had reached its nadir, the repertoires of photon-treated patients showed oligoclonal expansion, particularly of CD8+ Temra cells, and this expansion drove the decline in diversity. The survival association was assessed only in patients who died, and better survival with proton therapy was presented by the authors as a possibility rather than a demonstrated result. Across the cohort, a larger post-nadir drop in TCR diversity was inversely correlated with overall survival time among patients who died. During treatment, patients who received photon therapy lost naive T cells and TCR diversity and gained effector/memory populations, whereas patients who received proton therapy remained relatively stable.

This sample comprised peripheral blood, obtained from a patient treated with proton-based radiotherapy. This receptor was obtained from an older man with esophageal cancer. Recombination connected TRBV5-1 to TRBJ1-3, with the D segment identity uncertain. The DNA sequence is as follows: TGCGCCAGCAGCTTGTCCGGACCGCCCGAAAACACCATATATTTT. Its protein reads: CASSLSGPPENTIYF.